This T cell receptor beta chain was captured by sequencing in a study of beta chain features in type 1 diabetes. Sequencing targeted expressed TCRB transcripts, as all isolated RNA had been reverse transcribed. Generated by immunoSEQ multiplex PCR, the TCRdb table keeps only in-frame clones and is missing some. The top ten hold more than 0.015% of the sample, which has 300,000 to 400,000 clones, roughly 13% seen once. About 110 mL of blood, on average, came from one heparinised draw per donor. Central memory, naive, regulatory and stem cell-like memory CD4+ cells were sorted by CD45RO/CCR7/CD25/CD127/CD95/CD27. Germline loops: CDR1 GTSNPN, CDR2 SVGIG (reference sequence). The V gene lost 0 bases and the J gene lost 4 bases, with 20 bases spanning the gap. The CDR3 length is 17 residues.

This clonotype originated in a man aged 18 to 35 in good health. J is TRBJ2-3 and V is TRBV30; the D gene is possibly TRBD1 (7 bases). Specimen: naive CD4+ T cells from blood. Here the CDR3 reads CAWSVIADRRAADTQYF. The CDR3 nucleotides are TGTGCCTGGAGTGTAATAGCGGACAGGAGAGCGGCAGATACGCAGTATTTT.